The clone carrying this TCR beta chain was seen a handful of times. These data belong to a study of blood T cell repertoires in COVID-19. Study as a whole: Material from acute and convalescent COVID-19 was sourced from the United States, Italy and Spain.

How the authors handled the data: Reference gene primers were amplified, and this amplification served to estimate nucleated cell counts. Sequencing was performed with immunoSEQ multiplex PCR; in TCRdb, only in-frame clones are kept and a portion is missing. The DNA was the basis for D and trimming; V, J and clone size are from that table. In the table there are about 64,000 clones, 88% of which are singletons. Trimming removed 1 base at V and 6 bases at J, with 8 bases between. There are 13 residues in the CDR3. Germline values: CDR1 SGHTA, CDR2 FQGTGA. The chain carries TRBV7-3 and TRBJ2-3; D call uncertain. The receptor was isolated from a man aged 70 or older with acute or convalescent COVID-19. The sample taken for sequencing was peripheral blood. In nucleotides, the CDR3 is TGTGCCAGCAGCTTAATGGGCTGGGATACGCAGTATTTT. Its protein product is CASSLMGWDTQYF.